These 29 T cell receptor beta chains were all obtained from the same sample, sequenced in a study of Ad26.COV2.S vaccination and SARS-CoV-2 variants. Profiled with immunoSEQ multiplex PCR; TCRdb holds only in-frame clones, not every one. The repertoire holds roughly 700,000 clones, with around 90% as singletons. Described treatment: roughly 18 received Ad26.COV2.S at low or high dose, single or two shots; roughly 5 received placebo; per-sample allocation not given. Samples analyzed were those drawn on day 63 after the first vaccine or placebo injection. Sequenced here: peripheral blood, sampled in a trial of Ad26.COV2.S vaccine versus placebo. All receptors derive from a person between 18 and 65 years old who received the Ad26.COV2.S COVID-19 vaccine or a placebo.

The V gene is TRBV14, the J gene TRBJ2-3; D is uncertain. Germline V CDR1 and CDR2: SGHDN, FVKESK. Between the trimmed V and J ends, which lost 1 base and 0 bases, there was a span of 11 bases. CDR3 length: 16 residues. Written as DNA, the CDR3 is TGTGCCAGCAGCCAAGCCGCTTTGCGGAGCACAGATACGCAGTATTTT. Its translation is CASSQAALRSTDTQYF.

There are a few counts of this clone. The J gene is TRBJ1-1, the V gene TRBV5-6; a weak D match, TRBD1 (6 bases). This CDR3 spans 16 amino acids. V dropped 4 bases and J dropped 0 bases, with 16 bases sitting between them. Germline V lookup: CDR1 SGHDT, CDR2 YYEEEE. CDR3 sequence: CASSLPGGKMNTEAFF. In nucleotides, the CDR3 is TGTGCCAGCAGCCTCCCCGGGGGCAAAATGAACACTGAAGCTTTCTTT.

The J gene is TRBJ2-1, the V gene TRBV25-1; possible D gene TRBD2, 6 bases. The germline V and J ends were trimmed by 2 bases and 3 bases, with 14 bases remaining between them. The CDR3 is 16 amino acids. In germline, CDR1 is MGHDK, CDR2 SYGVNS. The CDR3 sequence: CASSETAGTHYNEQFF. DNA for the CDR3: TGTGCCAGCAGTGAAACGGCGGGAACCCACTACAATGAGCAGTTCTTC.

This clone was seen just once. The CDR3 DNA sequence: TGTGCCAGCAGTGGGGTAGCGGGGGGCTACGAGCAGTACTTC. This encodes CASSGVAGGYEQYF. V usage is TRBV25-1 and J usage is TRBJ2-7; 10 bases align to TRBD2. V was clipped by 4 bases and J by 3 bases; unmatched bases: 3. CDR1 and CDR2 (germline): MGHDK, SYGVNS. CDR3 length: 14 amino acids.

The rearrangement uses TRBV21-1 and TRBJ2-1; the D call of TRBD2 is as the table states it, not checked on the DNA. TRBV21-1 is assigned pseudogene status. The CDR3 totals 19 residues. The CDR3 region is CASSTGSGRGGQSYNEQFF. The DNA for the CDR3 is TGTGCCAGCAGCACGGGAAGCGGGAGAGGGGGCCAGTCCTACAATGAGCAGTTCTTC.

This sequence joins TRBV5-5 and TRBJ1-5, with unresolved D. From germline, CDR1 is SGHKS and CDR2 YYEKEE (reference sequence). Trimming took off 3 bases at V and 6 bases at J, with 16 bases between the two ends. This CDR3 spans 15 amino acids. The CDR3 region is CASSSGPSTGQPQHF. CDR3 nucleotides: TGTGCCAGCAGCTCCGGACCGTCCACCGGTCAGCCCCAGCATTTT.

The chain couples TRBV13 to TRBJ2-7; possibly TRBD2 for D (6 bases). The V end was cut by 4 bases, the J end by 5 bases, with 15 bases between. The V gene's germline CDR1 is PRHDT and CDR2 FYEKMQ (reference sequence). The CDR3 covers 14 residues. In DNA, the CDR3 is TGTGCCAGCAGCTCCAGGGACTCTTTCGACGAGCAGTACTTC. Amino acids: CASSSRDSFDEQYF.

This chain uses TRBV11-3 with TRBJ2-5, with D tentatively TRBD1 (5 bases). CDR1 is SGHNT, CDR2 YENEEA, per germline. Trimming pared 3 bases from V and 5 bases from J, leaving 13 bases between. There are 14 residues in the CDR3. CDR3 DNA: TGTGCCAGCAGCTTGTACGGATCAGGGGAGACCCAGTACTTC. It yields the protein CASSLYGSGETQYF.

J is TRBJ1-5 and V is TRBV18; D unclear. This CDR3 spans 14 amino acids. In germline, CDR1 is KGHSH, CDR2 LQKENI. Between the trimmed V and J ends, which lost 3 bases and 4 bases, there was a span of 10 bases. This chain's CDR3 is CASSPTEQNQPQHF. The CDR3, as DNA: TGTGCCAGCTCACCCACTGAACAGAATCAGCCCCAGCATTTT.

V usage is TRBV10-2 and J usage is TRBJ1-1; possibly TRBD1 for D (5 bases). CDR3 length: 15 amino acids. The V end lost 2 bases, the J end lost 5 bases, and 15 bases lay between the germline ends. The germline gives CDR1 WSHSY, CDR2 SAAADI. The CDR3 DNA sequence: TGCGCCAGCAGTGAGCCCCACCTGGGGGGGACTGAAGCTTTCTTT. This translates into CASSEPHLGGTEAFF.

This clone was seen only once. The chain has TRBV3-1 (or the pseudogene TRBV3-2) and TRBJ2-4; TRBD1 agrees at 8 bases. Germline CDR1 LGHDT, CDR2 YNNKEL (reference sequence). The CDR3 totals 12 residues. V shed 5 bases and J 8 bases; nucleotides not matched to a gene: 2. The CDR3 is CASSGQGYIQYF. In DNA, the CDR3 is TGTGCCAGCAGCGGACAGGGATACATTCAGTACTTC.

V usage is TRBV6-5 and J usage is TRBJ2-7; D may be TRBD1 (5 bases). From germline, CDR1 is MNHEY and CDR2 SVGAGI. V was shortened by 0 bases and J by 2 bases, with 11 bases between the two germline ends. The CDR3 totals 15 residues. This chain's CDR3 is CASSYSGQLTYEQYF. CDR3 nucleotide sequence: TGTGCCAGCAGTTACTCGGGGCAGTTAACCTACGAGCAGTACTTC.

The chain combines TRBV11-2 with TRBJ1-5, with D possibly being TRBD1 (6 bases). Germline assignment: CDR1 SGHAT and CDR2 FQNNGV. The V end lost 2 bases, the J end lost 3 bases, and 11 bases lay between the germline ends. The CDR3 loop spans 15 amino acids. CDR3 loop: CASSLTPGANQPQHF. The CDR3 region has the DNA TGTGCCAGCAGCTTAACCCCAGGGGCCAATCAGCCCCAGCATTTT.

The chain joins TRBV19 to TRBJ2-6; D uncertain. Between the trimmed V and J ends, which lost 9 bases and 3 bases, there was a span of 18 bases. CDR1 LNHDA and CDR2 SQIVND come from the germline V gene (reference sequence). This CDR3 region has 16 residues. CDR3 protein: CASTKDPLGGANVLTF. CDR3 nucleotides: TGTGCCAGCACCAAAGACCCCCTCGGTGGGGCCAACGTCCTGACTTTC.

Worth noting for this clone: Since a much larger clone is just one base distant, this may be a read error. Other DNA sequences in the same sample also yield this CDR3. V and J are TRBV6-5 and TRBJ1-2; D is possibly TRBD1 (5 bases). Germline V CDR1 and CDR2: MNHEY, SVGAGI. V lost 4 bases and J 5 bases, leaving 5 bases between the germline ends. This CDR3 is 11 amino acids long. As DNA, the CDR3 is TGTGCCAGCAGTTCAGGGTATGGCTACACCTTC. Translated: CASSSGYGYTF.

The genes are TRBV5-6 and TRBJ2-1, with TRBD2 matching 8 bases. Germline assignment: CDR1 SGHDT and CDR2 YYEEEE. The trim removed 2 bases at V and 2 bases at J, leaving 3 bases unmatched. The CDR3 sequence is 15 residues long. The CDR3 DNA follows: TGTGCCAGCAGCTTAAAGCGGGGGACCTACAATGAGCAGTTCTTC. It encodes CASSLKRGTYNEQFF.

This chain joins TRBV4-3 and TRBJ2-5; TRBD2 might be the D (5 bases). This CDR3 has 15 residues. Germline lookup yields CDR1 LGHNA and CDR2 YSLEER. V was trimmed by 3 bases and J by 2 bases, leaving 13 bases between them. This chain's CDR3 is CASSQDEGSQETQYF. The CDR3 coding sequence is TGCGCCAGCAGCCAGGACGAGGGCAGTCAAGAGACCCAGTACTTC.

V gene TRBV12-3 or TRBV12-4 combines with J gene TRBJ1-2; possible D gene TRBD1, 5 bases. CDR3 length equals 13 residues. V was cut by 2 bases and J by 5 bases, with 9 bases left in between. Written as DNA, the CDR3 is TGTGCCAGCAGTTTACGGGGGAGATATGGCTACACCTTC. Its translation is CASSLRGRYGYTF.

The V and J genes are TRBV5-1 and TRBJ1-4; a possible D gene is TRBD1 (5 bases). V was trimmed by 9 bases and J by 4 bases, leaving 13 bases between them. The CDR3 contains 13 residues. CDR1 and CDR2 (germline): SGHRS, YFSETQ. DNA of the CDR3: TGCGCCACCAGGATGGACAATAATGAAAAACTGTTTTTT. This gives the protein CATRMDNNEKLFF.

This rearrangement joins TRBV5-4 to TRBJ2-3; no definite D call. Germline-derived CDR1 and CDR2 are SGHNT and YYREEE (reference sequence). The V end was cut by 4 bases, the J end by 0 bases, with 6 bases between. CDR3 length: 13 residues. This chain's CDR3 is CASSTTSTDTQYF. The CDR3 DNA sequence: TGTGCCAGCAGCACGACTAGCACAGATACGCAGTATTTT.

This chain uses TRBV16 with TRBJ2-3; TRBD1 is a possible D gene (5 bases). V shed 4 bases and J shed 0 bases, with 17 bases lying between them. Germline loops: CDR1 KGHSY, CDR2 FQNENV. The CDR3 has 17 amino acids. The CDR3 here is CASSPLGDSSSTDTQYF. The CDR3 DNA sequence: TGTGCCAGCAGCCCCCTCGGAGACAGCTCTAGCACAGATACGCAGTATTTT.

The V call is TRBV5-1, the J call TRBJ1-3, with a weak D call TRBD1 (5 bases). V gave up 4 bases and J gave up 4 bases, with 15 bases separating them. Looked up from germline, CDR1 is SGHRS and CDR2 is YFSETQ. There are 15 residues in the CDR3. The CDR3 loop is CASSRDVGGGNTIYF. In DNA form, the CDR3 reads TGCGCCAGCAGCAGGGACGTAGGAGGAGGAAACACCATATATTTT.

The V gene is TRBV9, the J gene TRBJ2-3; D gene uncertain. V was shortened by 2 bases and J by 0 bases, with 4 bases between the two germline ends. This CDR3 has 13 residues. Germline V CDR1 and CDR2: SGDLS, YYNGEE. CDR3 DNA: TGTGCCAGCAGCGTGACTAGCACAGATACGCAGTATTTT. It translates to CASSVTSTDTQYF.

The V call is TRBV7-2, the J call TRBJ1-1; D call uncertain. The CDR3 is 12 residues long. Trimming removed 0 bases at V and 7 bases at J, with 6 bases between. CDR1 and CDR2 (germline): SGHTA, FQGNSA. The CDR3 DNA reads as TGTGCCAGCAGCTTAGCCCGTAGTGAAGCTTTCTTT. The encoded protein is CASSLARSEAFF.

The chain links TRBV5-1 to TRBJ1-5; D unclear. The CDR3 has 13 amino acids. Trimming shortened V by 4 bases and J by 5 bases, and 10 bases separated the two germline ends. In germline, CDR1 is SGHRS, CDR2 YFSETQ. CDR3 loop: CASSPDPDQPQHF. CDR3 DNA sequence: TGCGCCAGCAGCCCGGATCCTGATCAGCCCCAGCATTTT.

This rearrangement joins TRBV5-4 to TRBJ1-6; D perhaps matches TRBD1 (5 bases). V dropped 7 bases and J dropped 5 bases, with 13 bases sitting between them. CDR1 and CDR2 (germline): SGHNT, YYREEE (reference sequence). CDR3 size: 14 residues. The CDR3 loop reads CASAVGVDNSPLHF. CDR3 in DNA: TGTGCCAGCGCGGTAGGGGTGGATAATTCACCCCTCCACTTT.

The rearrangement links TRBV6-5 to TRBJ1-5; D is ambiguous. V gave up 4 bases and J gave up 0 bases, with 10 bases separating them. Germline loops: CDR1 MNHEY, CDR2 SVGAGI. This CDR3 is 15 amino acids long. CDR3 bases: TGTGCCAGCAGTTCGGGTCCCTATAGCAATCAGCCCCAGCATTTT. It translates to CASSSGPYSNQPQHF.

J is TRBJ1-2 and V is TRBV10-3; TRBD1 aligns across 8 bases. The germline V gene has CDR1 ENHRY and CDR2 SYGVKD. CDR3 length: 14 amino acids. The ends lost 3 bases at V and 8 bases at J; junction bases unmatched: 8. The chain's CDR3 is CAISDWVGTGGYTF. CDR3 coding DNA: TGTGCCATCAGTGATTGGGTCGGGACAGGAGGCTACACCTTC.

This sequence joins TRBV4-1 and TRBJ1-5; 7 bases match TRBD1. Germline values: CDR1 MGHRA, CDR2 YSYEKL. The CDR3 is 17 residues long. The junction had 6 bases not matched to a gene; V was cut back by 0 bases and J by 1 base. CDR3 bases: TGCGCCAGCAGCCAAGAACGCAGGGGGAGAAGCAATCAGCCCCAGCATTTT. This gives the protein CASSQERRGRSNQPQHF.